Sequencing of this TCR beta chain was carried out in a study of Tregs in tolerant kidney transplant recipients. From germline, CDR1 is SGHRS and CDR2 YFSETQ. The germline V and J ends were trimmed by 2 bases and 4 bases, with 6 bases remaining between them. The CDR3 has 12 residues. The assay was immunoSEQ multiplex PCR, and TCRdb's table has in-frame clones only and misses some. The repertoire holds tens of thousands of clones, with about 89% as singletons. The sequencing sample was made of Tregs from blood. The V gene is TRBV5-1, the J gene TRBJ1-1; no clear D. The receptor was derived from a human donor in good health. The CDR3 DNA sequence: TGCGCCAGCAGCTTTGGTGCCACTGAAGCTTTCTTT. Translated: CASSFGATEAFF.